This T cell receptor (beta chain) appears in the sequencing data of a study of blood T cells in healthy people across ages. Together with a sample-barcoded 5' primer, a J-beta primer mix was included in a second PCR lasting roughly 7 to 11 cycles. TCRdb re-called the 5' RACE reads through MiXCR, storing one row per CDR3 protein. Of 650,000 to 1,000,000 distinct CDR3 sequences listed, under 40% were seen once; the top ten hold 10% to 15%. Study observations and caveats: The recorded TCR beta diversity per million T cells decreased in a roughly linear manner with age. Correlation between TCR beta diversity and naive T cell percentage was strong. Whereas aged donors had fewer naive CD4+ cells, long-lived donors had more of them and higher diversity. Researchers judged that diversity estimates from one million T cells fell short of true values.

Comments on this clonotype: Its antigen is still unknown.

The TCR was taken from a man between 18 and 29 years old in good health. Input material: blood.

The chain's CDR3 is CASSPSWRGYTF. CDR3 coding DNA: TGTGCCAGTAGTCCCTCGTGGCGTGGCTACACCTTC. The chain has TRBV19 and TRBJ1-2; no firm D call. Germline values: CDR1 LNHDA, CDR2 SQIVND (reference sequence). V was pared by 5 bases and J by 7 bases, with 11 bases between. CDR3 size: 12 residues.